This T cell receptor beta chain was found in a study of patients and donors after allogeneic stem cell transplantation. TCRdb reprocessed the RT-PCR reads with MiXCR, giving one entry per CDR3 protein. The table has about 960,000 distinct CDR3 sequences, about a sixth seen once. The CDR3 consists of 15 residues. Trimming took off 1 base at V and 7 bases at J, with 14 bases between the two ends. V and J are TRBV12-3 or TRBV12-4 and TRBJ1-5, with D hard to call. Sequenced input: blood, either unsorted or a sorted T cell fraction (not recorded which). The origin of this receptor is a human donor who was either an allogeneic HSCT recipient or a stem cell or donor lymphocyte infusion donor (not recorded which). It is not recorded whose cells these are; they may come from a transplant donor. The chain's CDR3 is CASSLEVGTGQPQHF. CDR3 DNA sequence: TGTGCCAGCAGTTTAGAAGTGGGAACGGGGCAGCCCCAGCATTTT.